One and the same sample provided the 31 T cell receptor beta chains below, sequenced in a study of T cell repertoires in cytomegalovirus infection. MiXCR was run by TCRdb on the reads, yielding one entry per CDR3 protein. The data show around 210,000 distinct CDR3 sequences, with roughly 6.5% seen just once and around 6.9% held by the top ten. Input material: PBMCs. The receptors derive from a human donor in good health (CMV status not recorded). Some clones in this sample may be carry-over from other donors' samples.

V gene TRBV29-1 combines with J gene TRBJ2-5, with D possibly matching TRBD1 (8 bases). V lost 5 bases, J lost 5 bases, and 12 bases lay in between. The CDR3 loop spans 12 amino acids. CDR1 and CDR2 from the germline V gene are SQVTM and ANQGSEA. CDR3 in amino acids: CSVYRGGETQYF. DNA of the CDR3: TGCAGCGTTTACAGGGGGGGGGAGACCCAGTACTTC.

This clonotype has more than one count but fewer than ten. The chain uses TRBV29-1 and TRBJ2-2; 8 bases are shared with TRBD1. The CDR3 is 15 residues long. The germline gives CDR1 SQVTM, CDR2 ANQGSEA. The junction had 6 bases not matched to a gene; V was cut back by 4 bases and J by 2 bases. The DNA for the CDR3 is TGCAGCGTTGTTTGGACAGGGAAAAACACCGGGGAGCTGTTTTTT. Translation: CSVVWTGKNTGELFF.

This clonotype was counted at least ten times. The rearrangement links TRBV12-3 or TRBV12-4 to TRBJ1-2; maybe TRBD1 (6 bases). The V end was cut by 6 bases, the J end by 6 bases, with 20 bases between. The CDR3 is 15 amino acids. The chain's CDR3 is CASRPRVGGEDGYTF. The CDR3 DNA sequence: TGTGCCAGCAGACCCCGGGTCGGGGGCGAGGATGGCTACACCTTC.

This clonotype appeared many times. The J gene is TRBJ1-2, the V gene TRBV7-2; D call uncertain. CDR1 SGHTA and CDR2 FQGNSA come from the germline V gene. The CDR3 sequence is 12 residues long. V lost 2 bases to trimming and J lost 8 bases, with 9 bases between them. Written as DNA, the CDR3 is TGTGCCAGCAGCTTACCGGGAACCGGCTACACCTTC. It codes for CASSLPGTGYTF.

This clonotype was detected ten times or more. The chain joins TRBV19 to TRBJ2-1; weak D call: TRBD2 (5 bases). V dropped 3 bases and J dropped 0 bases, with 21 bases sitting between them. The CDR3 runs to 19 residues. Germline CDR1 LNHDA, CDR2 SQIVND (reference sequence). CDR3 protein: CASSMVGLAELPSYNEQFF. The DNA for the CDR3 is TGTGCCAGTAGTATGGTCGGGCTAGCCGAACTACCCTCCTACAATGAGCAGTTCTTC. The entire variable domain, with the rest obtained from reference TRBV19 and TRBJ2-1, is as follows: DGGITQSPKYLFRKEGQNVTLSCEQNLNHDAMYWYRQDPGQGLRLIYYSQIVNDFQKGDIAEGYSVSREKKESFPLTVTSAQKNPTAFYLCASSMVGLAELPSYNEQFFGPGTRLTVL.

The table lists this clonotype with a few counts. The chain is built from TRBV19 and TRBJ2-1; D unclear. V lost 9 bases to trimming and J lost 6 bases, with 15 bases between them. The CDR3 contains 13 residues. Germline CDR1 reads LNHDA; CDR2 reads SQIVND (reference sequence). The CDR3 nucleotides are TGTGCCAGCGGGCACAGATCACGCAATGAGCAGTTCTTC. Protein sequence: CASGHRSRNEQFF.

Worth noting for this clonotype: This sequence may be a read error, since a much larger clone differs from it by one base. The chain recombines TRBV5-1 with TRBJ2-7; D gene ambiguous. Germline V CDR1 and CDR2: SGHRS, YFSETQ. The CDR3 consists of 14 residues. With 0 bases removed from V and 6 bases from J, the gap between germline ends came to 13 bases. CDR3 region: CASSLGELSSEQYF. The DNA for the CDR3 is TGCGCCAGCAGCTTGGGTGAATTGAGTAGCGAGCAGTACTTC.

This clonotype was observed at least ten times. The gene calls are TRBV12-3 or TRBV12-4 and TRBJ1-6, with TRBD1 as a possible D gene (5 bases). Trimming took 1 base from V and 12 from J, leaving 13 bases between them. The CDR3 totals 14 residues. The CDR3: CASSLGQGTRPLHF. CDR3 coding DNA: TGTGCCAGCAGTTTAGGGCAGGGAACAAGACCCCTCCACTTT.

This clonotype was found many times. The chain recombines TRBV19 with TRBJ1-5; no reliable D call. The CDR3 consists of 13 residues. Germline V gene lookup returns CDR1 LNHDA and CDR2 SQIVND (reference sequence). The germline V and J ends were trimmed by 6 bases and 4 bases, with 10 bases remaining between them. CDR3 loop: CASSNGVNQPQHF. The CDR3 bases are TGTGCCAGTAGCAACGGGGTTAATCAGCCCCAGCATTTT.

In its sample, this clonotype was seen many times. The chain couples TRBV7-2 to TRBJ2-3; D is uncertain. The V gene lost 3 bases and the J gene lost 4 bases, with 11 bases spanning the gap. Germline loops: CDR1 SGHTA, CDR2 FQGNSA. The CDR3 length is 14 residues. This chain's CDR3 is CASSLSPASDTQYF. The CDR3 coding sequence is TGTGCCAGCAGCTTGAGTCCAGCTTCAGATACGCAGTATTTT.

This clonotype occurred many times. The rearrangement joins TRBV12-3 or TRBV12-4 to TRBJ1-1; no clear D. This CDR3 has 12 amino acids. V gave up 3 bases and J gave up 7 bases, with 9 bases separating them. CDR3 residues: CASSFYLSEAFF. The CDR3 DNA is TGTGCCAGCAGTTTCTATCTTAGTGAAGCTTTCTTT.

This clonotype was counted between two and nine times. The V call is TRBV9, the J call TRBJ2-3, with D maybe TRBD2 (6 bases). With 4 bases removed from V and 0 bases from J, the gap between germline ends came to 15 bases. The CDR3 covers 16 residues. In germline, CDR1 is SGDLS, CDR2 YYNGEE. CDR3 residues: CASSPDSGPSTDTQYF. CDR3 bases: TGTGCCAGCAGCCCGGATAGCGGACCTAGCACAGATACGCAGTATTTT.

This clonotype was recorded many times. The chain employs TRBV5-6 and TRBJ2-4; D uncertain. The ends were cut back, 4 bases at V and 0 bases at J, with 14 bases in the middle. Looked up from germline, CDR1 is SGHDT and CDR2 is YYEEEE. This CDR3 contains 16 residues. The CDR3 protein is CASSPQPLLAKNIQYF. CDR3 nucleotides: TGTGCCAGCAGCCCACAGCCTCTCTTAGCCAAAAACATTCAGTACTTC.

This clonotype was counted at least ten times. The chain employs TRBV29-1 and TRBJ1-2; D gene ambiguous. CDR3 length: 13 amino acids. V was shortened by 4 bases and J by 2 bases, with 11 bases between the two germline ends. Looked up from germline, CDR1 is SQVTM and CDR2 is ANQGSEA. CDR3 amino acids: CSVAKGSNYGYTF. CDR3 DNA: TGCAGCGTTGCCAAAGGGTCCAACTATGGCTACACCTTC. The variable domain in full, with the rest retrieved from reference TRBV29-1 and TRBJ1-2, is SAVISQKPSRDICQRGTSLTIQCQVDSQVTMMFWYRQQPGQSLTLIATANQGSEATYESGFVIDKFPISRPNLTFSTLTVSNMSPEDSSIYLCSVAKGSNYGYTFGSGTRLTVV.

This clonotype was found many times. The chain joins TRBV5-6 to TRBJ2-7; 10 positions agree with TRBD1. The CDR3 length is 16 residues. With V trimmed by 5 bases and J by 5 bases, 13 bases remained unmatched. The germline CDR1 and CDR2 sequences are SGHDT and YYEEEE. CDR3 DNA sequence: TGTGCCAGCAGTCACCGACCGGGACAGGGGATGAACGAGCAGTACTTC. Translation: CASSHRPGQGMNEQYF. Complete variable domain (other parts from reference TRBV5-6 and TRBJ2-7): DAGVTQSPTHLIKTRGQQVTLRCSPKSGHDTVSWYQQALGQGPQFIFQYYEEEERQRGNFPDRFSGHQFPNYSSELNVNALLLGDSALYLCASSHRPGQGMNEQYFGPGTRLTVT.

The rearrangement uses TRBV28 and TRBJ1-5; the D is unclear. This CDR3 is 12 amino acids long. CDR1 is MDHEN and CDR2 is SYDVKM in the germline V gene. The CDR3 here is CSGQSSNQPQHF. The CDR3 DNA reads as TGTTCGGGTCAGTCTAGCAATCAGCCCCAGCATTTT.

This clonotype was seen at least ten times. The genes are TRBV10-3 and TRBJ2-5; 9 bases agree with TRBD2. The CDR3 consists of 15 residues. Germline V gene sequence: CDR1 ENHRY, CDR2 SYGVKD. With 0 bases clipped from V and 5 bases from J, the junction kept 4 bases outside the gene matches. The CDR3 region has the DNA TGTGCCATCAGTGAGTCGGGGACTAGCCGTGAGACCCAGTACTTC. This translates into CAISESGTSRETQYF.

Ten or more counts support this clonotype. This CDR3 reads CASSPGTDTNEKLFF. CDR3 bases: TGTGCCAGCAGCCCGGGGACAGATACTAATGAAAAACTGTTTTTT. The chain combines TRBV7-9 with TRBJ1-4; 7 nucleotides line up with TRBD1. Trimming took 5 bases from V and 2 from J; bases not matched to a gene: 5. The CDR3 has 15 residues. CDR1 is SEHNR, CDR2 FQNEAQ, per germline (reference sequence).

This clonotype was picked up a small number of times. The chain couples TRBV5-1 to TRBJ2-7, with 7 bases fitting TRBD1. V lost 0 bases to trimming and J lost 2 bases; unmatched junction nucleotides: 8. CDR1 is SGHRS, CDR2 YFSETQ, per germline. This CDR3 comprises 16 residues. The CDR3 nucleotides read TGCGCCAGCAGCTTGGCTCCGGAAGGACAGGCCTACGAGCAGTACTTC. Its protein is CASSLAPEGQAYEQYF.

CDR3 residues: CASKQRGLSPTDTQYF. The DNA of the CDR3 is TGTGCCAGCAAACAAAGGGGACTCTCACCCACAGATACGCAGTATTTT. The chain combines TRBV6-2 or TRBV6-3 with TRBJ2-3; D is possibly TRBD2 (6 bases). V lost 7 bases and J lost 2, with 19 bases in between. CDR3 length equals 16 residues. Germline V gives CDR1 MNHEY, CDR2 SVGEGT.

This clonotype was observed at least ten times. The chain is built from TRBV20-1 and TRBJ2-7; a possible D gene is TRBD1 (5 bases). The germline gives CDR1 DFQATT, CDR2 SNEGSKA (reference sequence). CDR3 length: 14 amino acids. V was shortened by 0 bases and J by 0 bases, with 9 bases between the two germline ends. The CDR3 sequence is CSARDQGISYEQYF. The DNA of the CDR3 is TGCAGTGCTAGAGATCAGGGCATCTCCTACGAGCAGTACTTC.

The table lists this clonotype with many counts. The rearrangement joins TRBV6-2 or TRBV6-3 to TRBJ1-1, with no clear D. The CDR3 loop spans 16 amino acids. Per germline, CDR1 MNHEY and CDR2 SVGEGT. V lost 2 bases and J lost 8, with 21 bases in between. CDR3 nucleotides: TGTGCCAGCAGTTACCCGGAGTTATCCCCGCAGGTGGAAGCTTTCTTT. Protein: CASSYPELSPQVEAFF.

This clonotype was seen many times. This chain connects TRBV28 to TRBJ2-1, with 10 nucleotides matching TRBD1. CDR3 length equals 14 residues. Per germline, CDR1 MDHEN and CDR2 SYDVKM. J was trimmed by 7 bases and V by 6 bases; bases with no gene match: 6. DNA for the CDR3: TGTGCCAGCAGGACCGGGACAGGGGATAATGAGCAGTTCTTC. It encodes CASRTGTGDNEQFF.

Many counts were recorded for this clonotype. J is TRBJ2-7 and V is TRBV10-3; D possibly corresponds to TRBD1 (6 bases). The germline V gene has CDR1 ENHRY and CDR2 SYGVKD. There are 12 residues in the CDR3. The V end was cut by 2 bases, the J end by 9 bases, with 11 bases between. DNA of the CDR3: TGTGCCATCAGTGAGGACAGGAACCGGCAGTACTTC. Encoded protein: CAISEDRNRQYF.

This clonotype showed up many times. The genes are TRBV29-1 and TRBJ2-1; D remains unclear. This CDR3 is 11 amino acids long. The germline CDR1 and CDR2 sequences are SQVTM and ANQGSEA. V lost 5 bases and J 8 bases, leaving 10 bases between the germline ends. This CDR3 reads CSVPHVHEQFF. DNA of the CDR3: TGCAGCGTTCCGCACGTTCATGAGCAGTTCTTC.

This clonotype was seen repeatedly, ten times or more. This chain uses TRBV20-1 with TRBJ2-3, with TRBD1 matching 7 bases. In germline, CDR1 is DFQATT, CDR2 SNEGSKA (reference sequence). The CDR3 consists of 13 residues. Trimming at V came to 4 bases and at J to 4 bases, leaving 5 bases not matched to a gene. The CDR3, as DNA: TGCAGTGCTAACGACAGGGTGCCAGATACGCAGTATTTT. This translates into CSANDRVPDTQYF.

This clonotype was picked up many times. The chain combines TRBV7-8 with TRBJ2-4, with a tentative D call TRBD1 (6 bases). Germline values: CDR1 SGHVS, CDR2 FQNEAQ. The CDR3 is made up of 16 amino acids. Trimming stripped 5 bases from V and 7 bases from J, with 21 bases between. CDR3 region: CASSAKQGVPANIQYF. The DNA for the CDR3 is TGTGCCAGCAGCGCCAAACAGGGAGTTCCAGCCAACATTCAGTACTTC.

This clonotype occurred many times. V is TRBV7-9 and J is TRBJ2-3, with D possibly called TRBD1 or TRBD2 (6 bases each). Germline V gene data show CDR1 as SEHNR and CDR2 as FQNEAQ (reference sequence). The CDR3 spans 17 residues. V lost 7 bases, J lost 0 bases, and 20 bases lay in between. CDR3 sequence (DNA): TGTGCCAGCACCCCGGAGGGGGTCTCCCTTAGCACAGATACGCAGTATTTT. Residues: CASTPEGVSLSTDTQYF.

Many counts were recorded for this clonotype. CDR3 region: CASSEGGLNYGYTF. The CDR3 DNA sequence: TGTGCCAGCAGTGAGGGCGGCCTTAACTATGGCTACACCTTC. The gene calls are TRBV25-1 and TRBJ1-2, with no clear D. The V and J ends lost 3 bases and 1 base respectively, with 9 bases between them. This CDR3 has 14 residues. From germline, CDR1 is MGHDK and CDR2 SYGVNS.

This clonotype was found many times. The gene calls are TRBV7-6 and TRBJ2-5, with TRBD1 identical over 9 bases. CDR3 length: 15 residues. V was clipped by 5 bases and J by 5 bases; unmatched bases: 9. Germline V lookup: CDR1 SGHVS, CDR2 FNYEAQ. The CDR3, as DNA: TGTGCCAGCAGCCCTACAGGGGGCGGTGGGGAGACCCAGTACTTC. Translated: CASSPTGGGGETQYF.

Many counts were recorded for this clonotype. The chain employs TRBV28 and TRBJ1-2; the match to TRBD1 covers 7 bases. CDR3 length equals 14 residues. J was trimmed by 8 bases and V by 5 bases; bases with no gene match: 11. Germline CDR1 is MDHEN and CDR2 is SYDVKM. CDR3 protein: CASSVVQGREGYTF. The CDR3 DNA reads TGTGCCAGCAGTGTCGTACAGGGGAGAGAAGGCTACACCTTC.